This T cell receptor (beta chain) was documented in a study of vaccination and CD4 T cells after COVID-19. With V trimmed by 6 bases and J by 0 bases, 3 bases remained unmatched. Germline V gene lookup returns CDR1 MNHEY and CDR2 SMNVEV (reference sequence). There are 15 residues in the CDR3. One entry per CDR3 protein, called by TCRdb with MiXCR from the PCR reads. The data show 28,000 or so distinct CDR3 sequences, roughly 50% seen once. The sample's time point: late sampling 161 to 241 days after vaccination in a few convalescent patients. This clonotype was seen more than once but under ten times.

This material consisted of CD4+ T cells from blood, taken about 7 months after SARS-CoV-2 vaccination. The rearrangement joins TRBV27 to TRBJ2-1; 9 nucleotides agree with TRBD1. This sequence originates from a human donor who had recovered from COVID-19. In nucleotides, the CDR3 is TGTGCCAGCAGGGCGGGACAGGGCTCCTACAATGAGCAGTTCTTC. Protein product: CASRAGQGSYNEQFF.